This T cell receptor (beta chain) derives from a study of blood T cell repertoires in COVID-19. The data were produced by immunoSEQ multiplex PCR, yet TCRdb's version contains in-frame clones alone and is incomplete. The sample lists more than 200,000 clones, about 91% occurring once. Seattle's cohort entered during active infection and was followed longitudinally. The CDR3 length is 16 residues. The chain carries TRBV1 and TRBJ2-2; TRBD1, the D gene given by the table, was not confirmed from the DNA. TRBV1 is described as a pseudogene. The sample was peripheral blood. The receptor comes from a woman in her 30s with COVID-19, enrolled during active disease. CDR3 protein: CTSSQPGDRDAGELFF. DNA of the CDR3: TGCACCAGCAGCCAACCCGGGGACAGGGACGCCGGGGAGCTGTTTTTT.